The 13 T cell receptor beta chains presented below share a single source sample, sequenced in a study of neoadjuvant nivolumab and ipilimumab in lung cancer. Some clones are missing from TCRdb's copy, which holds only in-frame ones; the method was immunoSEQ multiplex PCR. The table records some 5,600 clones, 75% to 95% of them present only once. The source was blood, collected after neoadjuvant nivolumab, alone or with ipilimumab, at or shortly before surgery. The receptors were sampled from an adult with non-small cell lung cancer. Some clones in this sample may be carry-over from other donors' samples.

This rearrangement joins TRBV18 to TRBJ2-1, with 8 bases identical to TRBD2. Germline assignment: CDR1 KGHSH and CDR2 LQKENI. CDR3 length: 16 amino acids. J was trimmed by 8 bases and V by 2 bases; bases with no gene match: 11. For the CDR3, the DNA is TGTGCCAGCTCACCATCTGGCGGGAGGCCCATGGATGAGCAGTTCTTC. Its protein is CASSPSGGRPMDEQFF. The complete variable domain, with remaining parts taken from reference TRBV18 and TRBJ2-1, reads NAGVMQNPRHLVRRRGQEARLRCSPMKGHSHVYWYRQLPEEGLKFMVYLQKENIIDESGMPKERFSAEFPKEGPSILRIQQVVRGDSAAYFCASSPSGGRPMDEQFFGPGTRLTVL.

The chain employs TRBV7-2 and TRBJ2-5; D is possibly TRBD1 or TRBD2 (6 bases each). This CDR3 comprises 15 residues. The germline CDR1 and CDR2 sequences are SGHTA and FQGNSA. Deletions cut 5 bases from V and 5 bases from J, with 18 bases between. This chain's CDR3 is CASSPGGPQRETQYF. The CDR3 bases are TGTGCCAGCAGCCCCGGGGGCCCCCAAAGGGAGACCCAGTACTTC.

The V and J genes are TRBV18 and TRBJ2-7; D unclear. V was clipped by 3 bases and J by 1 base, with 10 bases between them. Per germline, CDR1 KGHSH and CDR2 LQKENI. This CDR3 has 14 residues. The CDR3 is CASSPGTASYEQYF. CDR3 DNA: TGTGCCAGCTCACCCGGCACAGCTTCCTACGAGCAGTACTTC.

V usage is TRBV21-1 and J usage is TRBJ2-7. TRBV21-1 is given as a pseudogene. The CDR3 contains 16 residues. The CDR3, as DNA: TGTGCCAGCAGCAAAGAAGTTCGAGGACGATTCTACGAGCAGTACTTC. Its protein is CASSKEVRGRFYEQYF.

The CDR3 is CASRAAGAYNEQFF. DNA for the CDR3: TGCGCCAGCAGAGCAGCGGGCGCCTACAATGAGCAGTTCTTC. The chain couples TRBV5-1 to TRBJ2-1; D might be TRBD2 (6 bases). The germline V gene encodes CDR1 SGHRS and CDR2 YFSETQ. The CDR3 covers 14 residues. Trimming removed 5 bases at V and 2 bases at J, with 11 bases between.

A single count supports this clone. This rearrangement joins TRBV5-6 to TRBJ2-5; 12 bases line up with TRBD2. The V gene end was trimmed by 3 bases and the J gene end by 1 base; junction bases not matched to a gene: 13. Germline V gives CDR1 SGHDT, CDR2 YYEEEE. There are 19 residues in the CDR3. CDR3 sequence reads: CASSSLGLAGRGLQETQYF. Here the CDR3 DNA reads TGTGCCAGCAGCTCCCTAGGACTAGCGGGGAGGGGACTCCAAGAGACCCAGTACTTC.

This clone has only one observation. A read error may produce the germline difference seen at one junction end. The rearrangement links TRBV6-1 to TRBJ1-1; D remains ambiguous. CDR3 length equals 10 residues. The germline gives CDR1 MNHNS, CDR2 SASEGT. CDR3 coding DNA: TGTGCCAGCAGGGAAGGTGAAGCTTTCTTT. This translates into CASREGEAFF.

This chain joins TRBV19 and TRBJ2-5; unclear D gene. The V end lost 6 bases, the J end lost 4 bases, and 12 bases lay between the germline ends. In germline, CDR1 is LNHDA, CDR2 SQIVND (reference sequence). This CDR3 comprises 13 residues. The CDR3 DNA sequence: TGTGCCAGTAGGGTGGGAATGGGAGAGACCCAGTACTTC. This sequence encodes CASRVGMGETQYF.

The chain is built from TRBV4-1 and TRBJ2-4; 8 nucleotides line up with TRBD1. Germline assignment: CDR1 MGHRA and CDR2 YSYEKL. With 0 bases clipped from V and 4 bases from J, the junction kept 8 bases outside the gene matches. This CDR3 comprises 17 residues. CDR3 DNA: TGCGCCAGCAGCCAAGATGAACAGGGACAGGTTAAAAACATTCAGTACTTC. Its protein is CASSQDEQGQVKNIQYF.

The chain links TRBV4-1 to TRBJ1-5; the match to TRBD1 covers 7 bases. Per the germline V gene, CDR1 is MGHRA and CDR2 is YSYEKL. The V and J ends lost 4 bases and 6 bases, in that order; junction bases with no gene match: 12. The CDR3 runs to 16 residues. CDR3 sequence reads: CASSLNEGARGQPQHF. CDR3 nucleotides: TGCGCCAGCAGCCTCAATGAGGGGGCTCGGGGTCAGCCCCAGCATTTT.

V usage is TRBV2 and J usage is TRBJ2-5, with 7 positions matching TRBD1. With V trimmed by 5 bases and J by 1 base, 4 bases remained unmatched. The CDR3 has 14 amino acids. Germline values: CDR1 SNHLY, CDR2 FYNNEI. The CDR3 DNA is TGTGCCAGCAGTAAACAGGGGATCCAAGAGACCCAGTACTTC. It encodes CASSKQGIQETQYF.

V and J are TRBV5-1 and TRBJ2-1, with D perhaps being TRBD1 or TRBD2 (6 bases each). CDR1 and CDR2 from the germline V gene are SGHRS and YFSETQ. The CDR3 sequence is 15 residues long. The ends were cut back, 5 bases at V and 6 bases at J, with 18 bases in the middle. The CDR3 nucleotides are TGCGCCAGCAGTCCTTTAGAGGAGGGGGGCAATGAGCAGTTCTTC. Protein product: CASSPLEEGGNEQFF.

V usage is TRBV4-1 and J usage is TRBJ2-1, with D maybe TRBD2 (6 bases). Looked up from germline, CDR1 is MGHRA and CDR2 is YSYEKL. There are 16 residues in the CDR3. V lost 5 bases and J lost 3, with 17 bases in between. The CDR3 here is CASSNGWDLNYNEQFF. The CDR3 DNA sequence: TGCGCCAGCAGCAACGGGTGGGACTTAAACTACAATGAGCAGTTCTTC.